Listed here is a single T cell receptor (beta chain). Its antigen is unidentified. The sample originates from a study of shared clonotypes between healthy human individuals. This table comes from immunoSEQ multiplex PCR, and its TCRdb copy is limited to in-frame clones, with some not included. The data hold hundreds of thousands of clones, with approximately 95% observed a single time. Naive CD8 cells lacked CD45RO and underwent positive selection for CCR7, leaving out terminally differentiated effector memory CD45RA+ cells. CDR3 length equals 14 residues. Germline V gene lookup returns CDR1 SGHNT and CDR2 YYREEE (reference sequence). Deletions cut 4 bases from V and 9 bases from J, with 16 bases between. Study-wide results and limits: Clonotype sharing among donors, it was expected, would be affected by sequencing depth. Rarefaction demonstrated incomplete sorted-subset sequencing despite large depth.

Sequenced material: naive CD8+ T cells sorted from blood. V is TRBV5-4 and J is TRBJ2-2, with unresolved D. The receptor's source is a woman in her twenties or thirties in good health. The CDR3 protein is CASSGTTGLRELFF. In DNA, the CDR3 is TGTGCCAGCAGCGGAACCACCGGCCTCCGGGAGCTGTTTTTT.